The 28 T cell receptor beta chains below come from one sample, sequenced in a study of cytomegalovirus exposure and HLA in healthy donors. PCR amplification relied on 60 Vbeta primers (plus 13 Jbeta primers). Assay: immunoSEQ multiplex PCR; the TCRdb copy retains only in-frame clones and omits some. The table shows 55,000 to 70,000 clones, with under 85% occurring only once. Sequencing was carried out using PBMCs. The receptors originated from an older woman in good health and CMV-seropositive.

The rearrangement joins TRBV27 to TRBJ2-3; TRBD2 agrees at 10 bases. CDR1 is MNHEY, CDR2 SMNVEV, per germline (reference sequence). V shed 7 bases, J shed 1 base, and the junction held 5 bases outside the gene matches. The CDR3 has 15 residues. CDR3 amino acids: CASKRAGGGTDTQYF. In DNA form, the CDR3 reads TGTGCCAGCAAAAGAGCGGGGGGGGGCACAGATACGCAGTATTTT.

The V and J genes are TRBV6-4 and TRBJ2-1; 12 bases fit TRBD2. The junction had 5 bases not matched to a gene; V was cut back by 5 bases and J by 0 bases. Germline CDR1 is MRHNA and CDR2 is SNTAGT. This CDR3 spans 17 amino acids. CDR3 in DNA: TGTGCCAGCAGTCGGACTAGCGGGGATAGCTCCTACAATGAGCAGTTCTTC. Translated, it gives CASSRTSGDSSYNEQFF.

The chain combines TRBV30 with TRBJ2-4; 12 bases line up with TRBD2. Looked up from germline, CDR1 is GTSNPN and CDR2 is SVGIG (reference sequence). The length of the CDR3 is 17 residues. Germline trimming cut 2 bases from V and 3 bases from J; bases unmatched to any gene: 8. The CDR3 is CAWSSDLAGGVKNIQYF. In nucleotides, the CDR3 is TGTGCCTGGAGTTCCGACCTAGCGGGGGGGGTCAAAAACATTCAGTACTTC.

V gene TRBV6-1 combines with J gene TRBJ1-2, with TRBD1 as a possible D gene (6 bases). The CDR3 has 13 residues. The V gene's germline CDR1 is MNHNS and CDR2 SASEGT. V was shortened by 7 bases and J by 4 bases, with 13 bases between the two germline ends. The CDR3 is CASNPTGIYGYTF. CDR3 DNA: TGTGCCAGCAACCCGACAGGAATCTATGGCTACACCTTC.

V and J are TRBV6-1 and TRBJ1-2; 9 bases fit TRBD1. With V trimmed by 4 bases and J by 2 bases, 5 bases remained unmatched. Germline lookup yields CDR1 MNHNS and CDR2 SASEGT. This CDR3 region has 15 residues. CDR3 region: CASSGGQGHNYGYTF. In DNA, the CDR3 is TGTGCCAGCAGTGGGGGACAGGGTCACAACTATGGCTACACCTTC.

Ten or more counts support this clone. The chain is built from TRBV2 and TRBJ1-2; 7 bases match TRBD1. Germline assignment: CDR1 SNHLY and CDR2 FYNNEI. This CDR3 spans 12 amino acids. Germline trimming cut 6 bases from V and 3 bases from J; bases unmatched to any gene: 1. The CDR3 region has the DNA TGTGCCAGCAGAACAGGGGACTATGGCTACACCTTC. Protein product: CASRTGDYGYTF.

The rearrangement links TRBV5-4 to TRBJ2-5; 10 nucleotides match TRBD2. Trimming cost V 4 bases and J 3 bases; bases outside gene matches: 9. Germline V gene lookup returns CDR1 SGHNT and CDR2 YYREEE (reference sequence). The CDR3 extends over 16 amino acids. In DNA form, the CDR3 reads TGTGCCAGCAGCCTAAGACTAGCGGGTATTAAAGAGACCCAGTACTTC. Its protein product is CASSLRLAGIKETQYF.

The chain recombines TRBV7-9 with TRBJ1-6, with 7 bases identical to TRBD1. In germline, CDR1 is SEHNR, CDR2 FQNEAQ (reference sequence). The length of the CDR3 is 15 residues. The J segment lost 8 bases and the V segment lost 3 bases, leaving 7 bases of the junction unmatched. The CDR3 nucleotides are TGTGCCAGCAGCTTGGAGACAGGGTGGGATTCACCCCTCCACTTT. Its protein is CASSLETGWDSPLHF.

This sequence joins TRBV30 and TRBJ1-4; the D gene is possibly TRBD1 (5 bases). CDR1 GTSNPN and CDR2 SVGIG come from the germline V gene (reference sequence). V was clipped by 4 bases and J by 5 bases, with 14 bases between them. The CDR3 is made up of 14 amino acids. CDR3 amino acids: CAWNWGLMNEKLFF. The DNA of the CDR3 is TGTGCCTGGAATTGGGGCCTCATGAATGAAAAACTGTTTTTT.

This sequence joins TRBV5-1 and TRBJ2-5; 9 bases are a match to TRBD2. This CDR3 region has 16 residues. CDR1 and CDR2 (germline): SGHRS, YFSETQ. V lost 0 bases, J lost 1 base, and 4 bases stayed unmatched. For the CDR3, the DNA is TGCGCCAGCAGCTTGGGGCCTAGCGGGATCCAAGAGACCCAGTACTTC. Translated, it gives CASSLGPSGIQETQYF.

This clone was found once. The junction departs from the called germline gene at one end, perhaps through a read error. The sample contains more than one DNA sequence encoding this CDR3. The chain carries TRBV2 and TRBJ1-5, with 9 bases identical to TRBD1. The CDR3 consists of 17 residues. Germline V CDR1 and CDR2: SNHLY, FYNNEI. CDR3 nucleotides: TGTGCTAGCAGTGAAAGCTGGGACAGGGTAAAAAATCAGCCCCAGCATTTT. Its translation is CASSESWDRVKNQPQHF.

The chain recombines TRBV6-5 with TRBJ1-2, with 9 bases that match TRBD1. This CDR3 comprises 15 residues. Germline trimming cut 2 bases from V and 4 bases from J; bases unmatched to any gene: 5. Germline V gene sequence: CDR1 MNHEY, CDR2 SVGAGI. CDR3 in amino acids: CASSYGQGKGYGYTF. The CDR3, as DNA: TGTGCCAGCAGTTACGGACAGGGGAAGGGCTATGGCTACACCTTC.

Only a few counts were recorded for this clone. The CDR3 sequence: CASLVLQGGSGELFF. The CDR3 region has the DNA TGTGCCAGTTTAGTTTTACAGGGAGGGTCCGGGGAGCTGTTTTTT. This chain uses TRBV19 with TRBJ2-2; possibly TRBD2 for D (7 bases). Trimming took off 8 bases at V and 6 bases at J, with 19 bases between the two ends. The CDR3 sequence is 15 residues long. Germline V lookup: CDR1 LNHDA, CDR2 SQIVND (reference sequence).

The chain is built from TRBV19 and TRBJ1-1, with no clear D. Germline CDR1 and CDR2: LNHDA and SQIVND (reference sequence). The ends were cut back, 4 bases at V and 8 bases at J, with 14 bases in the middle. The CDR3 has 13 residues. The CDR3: CASSTTPNGEAFF. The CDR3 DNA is TGTGCCAGTAGTACGACGCCTAACGGGGAAGCTTTCTTT.

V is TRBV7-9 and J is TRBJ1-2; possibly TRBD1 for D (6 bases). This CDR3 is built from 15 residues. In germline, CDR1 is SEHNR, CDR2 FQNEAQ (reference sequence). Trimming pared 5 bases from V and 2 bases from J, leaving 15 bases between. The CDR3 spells CASSPWTEKNYGYTF. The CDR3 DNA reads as TGTGCCAGCAGCCCGTGGACAGAAAAGAACTATGGCTACACCTTC.

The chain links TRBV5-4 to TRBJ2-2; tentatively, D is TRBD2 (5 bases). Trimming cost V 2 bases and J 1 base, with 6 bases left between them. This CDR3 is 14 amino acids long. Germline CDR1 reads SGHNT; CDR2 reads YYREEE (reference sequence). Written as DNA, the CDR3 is TGTGCCAGCAGCTTAGAGGGGAACACCGGGGAGCTGTTTTTT. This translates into CASSLEGNTGELFF.

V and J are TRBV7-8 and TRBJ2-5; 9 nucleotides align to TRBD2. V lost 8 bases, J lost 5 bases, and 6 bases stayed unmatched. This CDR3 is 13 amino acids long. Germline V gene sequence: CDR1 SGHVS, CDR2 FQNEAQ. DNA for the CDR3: TGTGCCAGCGCGGGGGGGATAATGGAGACCCAGTACTTC. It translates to CASAGGIMETQYF.

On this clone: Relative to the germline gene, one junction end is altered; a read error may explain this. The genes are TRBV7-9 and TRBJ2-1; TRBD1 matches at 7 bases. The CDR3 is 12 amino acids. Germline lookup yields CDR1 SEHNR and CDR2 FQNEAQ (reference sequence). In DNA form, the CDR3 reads TGTTCCAGCACTCGGACAGGCCATGAGCAGTTCTTC. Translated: CSSTRTGHEQFF.

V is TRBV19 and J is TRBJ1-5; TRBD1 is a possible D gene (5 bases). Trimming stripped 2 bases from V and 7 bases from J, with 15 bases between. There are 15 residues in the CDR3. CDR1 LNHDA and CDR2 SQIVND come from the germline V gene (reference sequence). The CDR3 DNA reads TGTGCCAGTAGTATAAAACAGCCGGCAGGGCAGCCCCAGCATTTT. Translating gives CASSIKQPAGQPQHF.

Here the CDR3 reads CASSLAQPTHFWFF. CDR3 in DNA: TGCGCCAGCAGCTTGGCCCAACCCACTCACTTCTGGTTCTTC. The chain is built from TRBV5-1 and TRBJ2-1; D is unresolved. V was cut by 0 bases and J by 15 bases, with 19 bases left in between. The length of the CDR3 is 14 residues. In germline, CDR1 is SGHRS, CDR2 YFSETQ.

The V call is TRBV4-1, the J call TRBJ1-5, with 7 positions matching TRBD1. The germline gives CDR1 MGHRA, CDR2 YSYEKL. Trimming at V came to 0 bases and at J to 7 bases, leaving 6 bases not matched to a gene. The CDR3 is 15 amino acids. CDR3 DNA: TGCGCCAGCAGCCAAGATTCGACAGGGTGGCAGCCCCAGCATTTT. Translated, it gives CASSQDSTGWQPQHF.

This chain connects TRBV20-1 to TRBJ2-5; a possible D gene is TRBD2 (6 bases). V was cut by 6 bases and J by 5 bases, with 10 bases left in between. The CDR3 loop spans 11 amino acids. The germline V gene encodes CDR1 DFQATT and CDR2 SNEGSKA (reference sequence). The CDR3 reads CSAEGWETQYF. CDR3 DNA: TGCAGTGCGGAGGGGTGGGAGACCCAGTACTTC.

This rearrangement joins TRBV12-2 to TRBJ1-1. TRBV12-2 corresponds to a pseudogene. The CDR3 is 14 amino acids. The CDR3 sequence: CASRPGGVNTEAFF. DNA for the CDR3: TGTGCAAGTCGACCTGGAGGGGTGAACACTGAAGCTTTCTTT.

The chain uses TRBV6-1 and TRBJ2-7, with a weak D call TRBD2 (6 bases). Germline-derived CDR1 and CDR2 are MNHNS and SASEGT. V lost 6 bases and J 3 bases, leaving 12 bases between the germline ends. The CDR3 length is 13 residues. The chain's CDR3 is CASRERLVYEQYF. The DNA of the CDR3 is TGTGCCAGCAGAGAACGACTAGTCTACGAGCAGTACTTC.

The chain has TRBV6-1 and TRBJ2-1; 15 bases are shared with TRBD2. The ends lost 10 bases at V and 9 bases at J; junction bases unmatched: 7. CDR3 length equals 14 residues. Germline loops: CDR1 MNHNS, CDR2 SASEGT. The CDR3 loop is CATWPGLAGGEQFF. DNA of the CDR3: TGTGCCACCTGGCCGGGACTAGCGGGGGGTGAGCAGTTCTTC.

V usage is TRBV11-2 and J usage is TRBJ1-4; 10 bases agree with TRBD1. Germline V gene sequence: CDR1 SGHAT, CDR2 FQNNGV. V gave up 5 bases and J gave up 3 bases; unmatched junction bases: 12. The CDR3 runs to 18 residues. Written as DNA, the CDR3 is TGTGCCAGCAGCCCCGGGACAGGGGTCGGCCAGGCTAATGAAAAACTGTTTTTT. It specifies CASSPGTGVGQANEKLFF.

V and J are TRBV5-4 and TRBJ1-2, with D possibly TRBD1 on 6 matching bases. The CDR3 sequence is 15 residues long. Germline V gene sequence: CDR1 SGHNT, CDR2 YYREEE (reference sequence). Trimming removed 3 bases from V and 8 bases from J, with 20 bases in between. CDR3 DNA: TGTGCCAGCAGCTCGGCGGACAGACCCTTCCAGGGCTACACCTTC. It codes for CASSSADRPFQGYTF.

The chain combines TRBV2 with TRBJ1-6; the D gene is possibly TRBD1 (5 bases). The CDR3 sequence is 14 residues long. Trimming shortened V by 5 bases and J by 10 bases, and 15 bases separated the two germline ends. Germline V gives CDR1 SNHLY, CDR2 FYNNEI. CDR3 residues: CASSLGRDRSPLHF. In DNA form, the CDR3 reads TGTGCCAGCAGTCTAGGCAGGGATCGCTCACCCCTCCACTTT.